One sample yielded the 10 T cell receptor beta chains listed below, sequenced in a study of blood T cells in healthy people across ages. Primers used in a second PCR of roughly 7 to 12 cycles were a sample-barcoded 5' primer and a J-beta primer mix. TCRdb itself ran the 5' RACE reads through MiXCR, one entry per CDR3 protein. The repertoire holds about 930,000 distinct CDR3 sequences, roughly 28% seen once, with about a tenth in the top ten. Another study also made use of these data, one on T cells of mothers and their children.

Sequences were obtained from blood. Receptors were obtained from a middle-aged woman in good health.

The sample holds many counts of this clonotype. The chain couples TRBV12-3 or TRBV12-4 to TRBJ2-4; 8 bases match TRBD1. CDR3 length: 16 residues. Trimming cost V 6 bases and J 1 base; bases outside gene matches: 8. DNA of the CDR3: TGTGCCAGCAGGCCGACAGGGGAGGTGGCCAAAAACATTCAGTACTTC. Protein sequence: CASRPTGEVAKNIQYF.

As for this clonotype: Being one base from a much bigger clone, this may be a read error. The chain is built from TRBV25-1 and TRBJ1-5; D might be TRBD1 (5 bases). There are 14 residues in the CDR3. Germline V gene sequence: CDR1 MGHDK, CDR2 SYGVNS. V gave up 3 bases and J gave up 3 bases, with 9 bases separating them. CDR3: CASSETDFNQPQHF. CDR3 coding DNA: TGTGCCAGCAGTGAGACAGACTTCAATCAGCCCCAGCATTTT.

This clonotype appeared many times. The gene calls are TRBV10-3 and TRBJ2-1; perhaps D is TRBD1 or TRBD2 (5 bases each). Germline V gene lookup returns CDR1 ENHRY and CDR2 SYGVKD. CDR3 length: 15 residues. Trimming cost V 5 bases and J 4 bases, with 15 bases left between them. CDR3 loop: CAISSGPGSYNEQFF. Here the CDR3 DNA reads TGTGCCATCAGTTCGGGACCCGGATCATACAATGAGCAGTTCTTC.

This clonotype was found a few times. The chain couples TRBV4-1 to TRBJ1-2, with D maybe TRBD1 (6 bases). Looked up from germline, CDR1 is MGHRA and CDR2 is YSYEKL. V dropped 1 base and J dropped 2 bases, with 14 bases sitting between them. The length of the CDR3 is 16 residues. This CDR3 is CASSQVSGQKNYGYTF. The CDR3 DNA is TGCGCCAGCAGCCAAGTATCTGGACAGAAGAACTATGGCTACACCTTC.

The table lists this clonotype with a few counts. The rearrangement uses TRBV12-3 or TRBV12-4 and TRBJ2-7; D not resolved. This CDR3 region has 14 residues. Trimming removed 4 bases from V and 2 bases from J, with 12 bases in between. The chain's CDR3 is CASSYLSGPYEQYF. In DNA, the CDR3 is TGTGCCAGCAGTTACCTTTCAGGTCCCTACGAGCAGTACTTC.

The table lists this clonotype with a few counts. The DNA for the CDR3 is TGTGCCAGCAGCCTGGACTTGAACGAAGAGACCCAGTACTTC. As protein: CASSLDLNEETQYF. The chain carries TRBV9 and TRBJ2-5, with D maybe TRBD2 (5 bases). V was clipped by 4 bases and J by 3 bases, with 13 bases between them. In germline, CDR1 is SGDLS, CDR2 YYNGEE. This CDR3 spans 14 amino acids. The full variable domain, completed using reference TRBV9 and TRBJ2-5, is DSGVTQTPKHLITATGQRVTLRCSPRSGDLSVYWYQQSLDQGLQFLIQYYNGEERAKGNILERFSAQQFPDLHSELNLSSLELGDSALYFCASSLDLNEETQYFGPGTRLLVL.

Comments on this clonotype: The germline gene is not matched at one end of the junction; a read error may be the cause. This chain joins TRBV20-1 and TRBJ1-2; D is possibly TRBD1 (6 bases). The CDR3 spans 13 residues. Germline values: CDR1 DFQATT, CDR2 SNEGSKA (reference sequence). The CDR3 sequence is CSARVWQGNGHTF. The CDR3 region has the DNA TGCAGTGCTAGAGTCTGGCAGGGGAATGGCCACACCTTC.

This CDR3 is CASSINSGTHQETQYF. The CDR3 DNA follows: TGTGCCAGCAGCATAAATTCCGGGACCCACCAAGAGACCCAGTACTTC. The chain has TRBV7-2 and TRBJ2-5; D is possibly TRBD1 or TRBD2 (5 bases each). Deletions cut 5 bases from V and 0 bases from J, with 16 bases between. Germline V gene sequence: CDR1 SGHTA, CDR2 FQGNSA. The CDR3 sequence is 16 residues long.

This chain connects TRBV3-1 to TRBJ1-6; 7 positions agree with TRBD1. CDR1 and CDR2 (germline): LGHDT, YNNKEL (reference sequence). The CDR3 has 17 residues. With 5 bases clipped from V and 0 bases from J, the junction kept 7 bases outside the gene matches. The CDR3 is CASSRRTGGSYNSPLHF. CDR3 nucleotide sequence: TGTGCCAGCAGCAGACGGACAGGAGGCTCCTATAATTCACCCCTCCACTTT. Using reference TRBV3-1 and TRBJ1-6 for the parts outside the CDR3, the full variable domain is DTAVSQTPKYLVTQMGNDKSIKCEQNLGHDTMYWYKQDSKKFLKIMFSYNNKELIINETVPNRFSPKSPDKAHLNLHINSLELGDSAVYFCASSRRTGGSYNSPLHFGNGTRLTVT.

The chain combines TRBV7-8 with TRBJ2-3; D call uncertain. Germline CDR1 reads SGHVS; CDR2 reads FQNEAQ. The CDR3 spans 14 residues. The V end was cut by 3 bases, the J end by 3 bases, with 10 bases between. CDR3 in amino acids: CASSFESATDTQYF. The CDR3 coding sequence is TGTGCCAGCAGCTTCGAGTCCGCGACAGATACGCAGTATTTT.